This entry lists 18 T cell receptor beta chains sequenced from one sample in a study of T cell changes during pregnancy in multiple sclerosis. Produced via immunoSEQ multiplex PCR; TCRdb's table is partial and in-frame only. Among some 70,000 clones listed, 75% to 95% were seen once. This sample comprised peripheral blood, obtained in the third trimester of pregnancy. These receptors were taken from a female donor with multiple sclerosis, enrolled in a pregnancy study.

This chain uses TRBV7-2 with TRBJ1-5; D ambiguous. The CDR3 consists of 13 residues. V was pared by 5 bases and J by 3 bases, with 8 bases between. Germline CDR1 SGHTA, CDR2 FQGNSA. The CDR3 nucleotides are TGTGCCAGCAGCGGTGACTACAATCAGCCCCAGCATTTT. Its translation is CASSGDYNQPQHF.

The chain has TRBV2 and TRBJ1-2, with TRBD1 identical over 8 bases. The CDR3 runs to 13 residues. The germline gives CDR1 SNHLY, CDR2 FYNNEI. Trimming took 6 bases from V and 4 from J; bases not matched to a gene: 4. This chain's CDR3 is CASSLTGAYGYTF. The DNA for the CDR3 is TGTGCCAGCAGCCTGACAGGGGCCTATGGCTACACCTTC.

This chain joins TRBV7-6 and TRBJ2-7, with TRBD2 as a possible D gene (5 bases). The CDR3 runs 15 residues. Trimming pared 3 bases from V and 4 bases from J, leaving 16 bases between. Germline V CDR1 and CDR2: SGHVS, FNYEAQ. The CDR3 DNA follows: TGTGCCAGCAGCTTTCGCGGGTCAACAGCTTACGAGCAGTACTTC. This translates into CASSFRGSTAYEQYF.

The chain carries TRBV15 and TRBJ1-5; D gene unclear. The V end was cut by 6 bases, the J end by 4 bases, with 7 bases between. The CDR3 consists of 12 residues. Looked up from germline, CDR1 is LNHNV and CDR2 is YYDKDF (reference sequence). CDR3 nucleotide sequence: TGTGCCACCAGTCGGGAAAATCAGCCCCAGCATTTT. Translation: CATSRENQPQHF. Using reference TRBV15 and TRBJ1-5 for the parts outside the CDR3, the full variable domain is DAMVIQNPRYQVTQFGKPVTLSCSQTLNHNVMYWYQQKSSQAPKLLFHYYDKDFNNEADTPDNFQSRRPNTSFCFLDIRSPGLGDTAMYLCATSRENQPQHFGDGTRLSIL.

The V call is TRBV6-1, the J call TRBJ1-1, with 9 bases fitting TRBD1. Germline V lookup: CDR1 MNHNS, CDR2 SASEGT. CDR3 length: 13 residues. The junction had 6 bases not matched to a gene; V was cut back by 5 bases and J by 8 bases. CDR3: CASSRNRGQEAFF. In DNA form, the CDR3 reads TGTGCCAGCAGTAGAAACAGGGGGCAGGAAGCTTTCTTT.

There are many counts of this clone. The chain is built from TRBV19 and TRBJ1-1; 8 bases line up with TRBD1. After removal of 5 bases from V and 1 base from J, the junction contained 3 bases not matched to a gene. Germline V gene lookup returns CDR1 LNHDA and CDR2 SQIVND (reference sequence). This CDR3 contains 14 residues. DNA for the CDR3: TGTGCCAGTAGTCAGGGGGCAGGGAACACTGAAGCTTTCTTT. It is translated as CASSQGAGNTEAFF.

This clone came up once. The V gene is TRBV14, the J gene TRBJ1-2; 7 nucleotides agree with TRBD1. From germline, CDR1 is SGHDN and CDR2 FVKESK. Losses at the gene ends were 4 bases for V and 4 bases for J; bases not matched to a gene: 12. The CDR3 loop spans 16 amino acids. CDR3 DNA sequence: TGTGCCAGCAGCCCTCTCTTCGAAGGGGGCGCCTATGGCTACACCTTC. Translation gives CASSPLFEGGAYGYTF.

The chain couples TRBV5-1 to TRBJ2-7; D is ambiguous. The CDR3 totals 14 residues. V was trimmed by 4 bases and J by 1 base, leaving 12 bases between them. Looked up from germline, CDR1 is SGHRS and CDR2 is YFSETQ. CDR3 bases: TGCGCCAGCAGCACCTCGGTCCCATCCTACGAGCAGTACTTC. It yields the protein CASSTSVPSYEQYF.

V usage is TRBV20-1 and J usage is TRBJ1-2; unclear D gene. Germline CDR1 DFQATT, CDR2 SNEGSKA (reference sequence). The length of the CDR3 is 11 residues. V was trimmed by 3 bases and J by 10 bases, leaving 12 bases between them. CDR3 bases: TGCAGTGCTAGTTTCTGGGGAGACTACACCTTC. This sequence encodes CSASFWGDYTF.

This rearrangement joins TRBV5-6 to TRBJ1-2, with 7 bases fitting TRBD1. V shed 6 bases, J shed 6 bases, and the junction held 8 bases outside the gene matches. Per the germline V gene, CDR1 is SGHDT and CDR2 is YYEEEE. CDR3 size: 13 residues. The CDR3 loop is CASIRQGFDGYTF. In nucleotides, the CDR3 is TGTGCCAGCATCAGACAGGGTTTCGATGGCTACACCTTC.

The V gene is TRBV7-2, the J gene TRBJ1-1; 7 bases fit TRBD1. Germline V gene lookup returns CDR1 SGHTA and CDR2 FQGNSA. This CDR3 contains 14 residues. After removal of 1 base from V and 6 bases from J, the junction contained 5 bases not matched to a gene. The CDR3 region is CASSLGQGGPEAFF. CDR3 nucleotides: TGTGCCAGCAGCTTAGGGCAGGGGGGACCTGAAGCTTTCTTT.

This clone has only one observation. This chain connects TRBV9 to TRBJ2-1; perhaps TRBD1 as D (5 bases). Per the germline V gene, CDR1 is SGDLS and CDR2 is YYNGEE. The V gene lost 4 bases and the J gene lost 0 bases, with 17 bases spanning the gap. This CDR3 comprises 17 residues. DNA for the CDR3: TGTGCCAGCAGCCCCTATCCCGCCAGGGCCTCCTACAATGAGCAGTTCTTC. As protein: CASSPYPARASYNEQFF.

The chain links TRBV2 to TRBJ1-1, with unresolved D. The CDR3 has 13 residues. The germline V gene has CDR1 SNHLY and CDR2 FYNNEI. Trimming took 4 bases from V and 1 from J, leaving 7 bases between them. In DNA, the CDR3 is TGTGCCAGCAGTGTATCTCCGAACACTGAAGCTTTCTTT. Amino acids: CASSVSPNTEAFF. Combining the CDR3 with reference TRBV2 and TRBJ1-1 gives the whole variable domain EPEVTQTPSHQVTQMGQEVILRCVPISNHLYFYWYRQILGQKVEFLVSFYNNEISEKSEIFDDQFSVERPDGSNFTLKIRSTKLEDSAMYFCASSVSPNTEAFFGQGTRLTVV.

The rearrangement uses TRBV11-1 and TRBJ2-7; D may be TRBD1 (5 bases). The V end lost 0 bases, the J end lost 2 bases, and 8 bases lay between the germline ends. Germline CDR1 and CDR2: SGHAT and FQDESV (reference sequence). The CDR3 length is 14 residues. For the CDR3, the DNA is TGTGCCAGCAGCTTAGCCCCAGGGACCTACGAGCAGTACTTC. Translated, it gives CASSLAPGTYEQYF.

In its sample, this clone was seen once. This chain connects TRBV6-5 to TRBJ2-5; unclear D gene. Between the trimmed V and J ends, which lost 0 bases and 0 bases, there was a span of 5 bases. This CDR3 contains 14 residues. The germline V gene encodes CDR1 MNHEY and CDR2 SVGAGI. The CDR3 DNA follows: TGTGCCAGCAGTTACTCGACATACCAAGAGACCCAGTACTTC. It is translated as CASSYSTYQETQYF.

V and J are TRBV2 and TRBJ2-7; 9 nucleotides line up with TRBD1. Losses at the gene ends were 4 bases for V and 6 bases for J; bases not matched to a gene: 7. Germline CDR1 and CDR2: SNHLY and FYNNEI. This CDR3 is 14 amino acids long. Written as DNA, the CDR3 is TGTGCCAGCAGTGTCGGGACAGGGCGTGGCGAGCAGTACTTC. It yields the protein CASSVGTGRGEQYF.

The rearrangement joins TRBV5-8 to TRBJ2-3; TRBD2 matches at 7 bases. Losses at the gene ends were 3 bases for V and 1 base for J; bases not matched to a gene: 8. Per germline, CDR1 SGHTS and CDR2 YDEGEE. The CDR3 runs 16 residues. The DNA of the CDR3 is TGTGCCAGCAGCTATGGGACTATCTCGGGCACAGATACGCAGTATTTT. It yields the protein CASSYGTISGTDTQYF.

The chain is built from TRBV6-6 and TRBJ1-1; D is uncertain. Germline loops: CDR1 MNHNY, CDR2 SVGAGI (reference sequence). The CDR3 spans 15 residues. Between the trimmed V and J ends, which lost 0 bases and 0 bases, there was a span of 8 bases. The CDR3 nucleotides read TGTGCCAGCAGTTACTCTCCCCATCTGAACACTGAAGCTTTCTTT. Residues: CASSYSPHLNTEAFF.